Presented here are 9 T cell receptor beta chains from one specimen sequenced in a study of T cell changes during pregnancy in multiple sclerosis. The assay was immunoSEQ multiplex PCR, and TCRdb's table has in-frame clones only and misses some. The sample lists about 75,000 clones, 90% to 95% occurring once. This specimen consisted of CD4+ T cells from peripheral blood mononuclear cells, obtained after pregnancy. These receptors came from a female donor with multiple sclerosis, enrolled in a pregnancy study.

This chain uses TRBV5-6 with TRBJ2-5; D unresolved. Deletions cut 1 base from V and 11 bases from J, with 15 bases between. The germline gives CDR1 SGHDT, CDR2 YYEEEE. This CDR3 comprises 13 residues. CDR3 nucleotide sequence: TGTGCCAGCAGCTTGAGTTCGGGTCTTGAGCAGTACTTC. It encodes CASSLSSGLEQYF.

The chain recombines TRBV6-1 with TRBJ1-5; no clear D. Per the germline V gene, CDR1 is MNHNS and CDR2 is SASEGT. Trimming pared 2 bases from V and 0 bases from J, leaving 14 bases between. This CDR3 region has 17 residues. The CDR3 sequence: CASSERVQVISNQPQHF. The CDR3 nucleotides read TGTGCCAGCAGTGAAAGAGTTCAAGTTATTAGCAATCAGCCCCAGCATTTT.

The CDR3 DNA reads TGTGCCAGCAGCTCCCCCCTCGGGACTAGCGTTTACAATGAGCAGTTCTTC. Its translation is CASSSPLGTSVYNEQFF. V usage is TRBV7-9 and J usage is TRBJ2-1; 10 nucleotides line up with TRBD2. Germline V gene sequence: CDR1 SEHNR, CDR2 FQNEAQ (reference sequence). V gave up 4 bases and J gave up 4 bases; unmatched junction bases: 10. The CDR3 runs to 17 residues.

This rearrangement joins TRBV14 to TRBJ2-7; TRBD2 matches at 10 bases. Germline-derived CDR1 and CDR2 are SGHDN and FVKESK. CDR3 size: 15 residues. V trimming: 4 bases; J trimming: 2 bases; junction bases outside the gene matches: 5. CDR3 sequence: CASSLTSGIPYEQYF. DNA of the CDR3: TGTGCCAGCAGCCTAACTAGCGGGATACCCTACGAGCAGTACTTC. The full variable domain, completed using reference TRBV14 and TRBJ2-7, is EAGVTQFPSHSVIEKGQTVTLRCDPISGHDNLYWYRRVMGKEIKFLLHFVKESKQDESGMPNNRFLAERTGGTYSTLKVQPAELEDSGVYFCASSLTSGIPYEQYFGPGTRLTVT.

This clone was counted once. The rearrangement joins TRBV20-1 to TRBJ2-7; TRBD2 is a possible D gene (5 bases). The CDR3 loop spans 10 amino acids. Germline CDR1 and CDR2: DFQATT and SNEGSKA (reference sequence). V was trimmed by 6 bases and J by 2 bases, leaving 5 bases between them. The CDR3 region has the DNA TGCAGTGCCGGGGCCTACGAGCAGTACTTC. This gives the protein CSAGAYEQYF.

The CDR3: CASRTGTVYEQYF. CDR3 DNA sequence: TGTGCCAGCAGGACCGGGACAGTCTACGAGCAGTACTTC. The chain joins TRBV6-5 to TRBJ2-7; 7 bases map to TRBD1. This CDR3 has 13 residues. Per the germline V gene, CDR1 is MNHEY and CDR2 is SVGAGI. The V gene end was trimmed by 6 bases and the J gene end by 3 bases; junction bases not matched to a gene: 5.

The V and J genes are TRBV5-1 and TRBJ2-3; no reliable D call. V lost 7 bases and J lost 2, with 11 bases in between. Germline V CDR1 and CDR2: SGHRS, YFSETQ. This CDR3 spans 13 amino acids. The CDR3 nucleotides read TGCGCCAGCTTCTCTCAGAACACAGATACGCAGTATTTT. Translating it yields CASFSQNTDTQYF.

As DNA, the CDR3 is TGTGCCAGCAGCTTAGGGGGACTAGCCTACGAGCAGTACTTC. Protein product: CASSLGGLAYEQYF. The chain carries TRBV7-9 and TRBJ2-7, with TRBD2 matching over 8 bases. The V segment lost 1 base and the J segment 2 bases; nucleotides outside the gene matches: 1. The CDR3 is 14 residues long. Per germline, CDR1 SEHNR and CDR2 FQNEAQ (reference sequence). Combining the CDR3 with reference TRBV7-9 and TRBJ2-7 gives the whole variable domain DTGVSQNPRHKITKRGQNVTFRCDPISEHNRLYWYRQTLGQGPEFLTYFQNEAQLEKSRLLSDRFSAERPKGSFSTLEIQRTEQGDSAMYLCASSLGGLAYEQYFGPGTRLTVT.

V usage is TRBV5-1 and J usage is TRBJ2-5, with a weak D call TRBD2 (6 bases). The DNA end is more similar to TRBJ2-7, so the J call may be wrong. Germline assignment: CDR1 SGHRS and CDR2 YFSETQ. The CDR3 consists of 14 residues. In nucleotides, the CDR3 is TGCGCCAGCAGCGTTAGCGGATCCCACTACGAGCAGTACTTC. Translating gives CASSVSGSHYEQYF.